Shown below are 8 T cell receptor beta chains from a single sample sequenced in a study of identical twins. In TCRdb, the 5' RACE reads were re-called with MiXCR into one record per CDR3 protein. This sample carries more than 650,000 distinct CDR3 sequences, around 6% of them seen once, and the ten largest clones take approximately 2%. Sequenced sample: naive T cells sorted from blood. All receptors come from a man between 18 and 35 years old in good health.

This clonotype was observed at least ten times. J is TRBJ1-5 and V is TRBV2; no firm D call. CDR1 and CDR2 (germline): SNHLY, FYNNEI. Trimming stripped 2 bases from V and 0 bases from J, with 14 bases between. The CDR3 sequence is 17 residues long. CDR3 coding DNA: TGTGCCAGCAGTGAATCCATACAAACGATTAGCAATCAGCCCCAGCATTTT. This sequence encodes CASSESIQTISNQPQHF.

A note on this clonotype: Without the conserved terminal phenylalanine or tryptophan, this CDR3 likely stems from a read error. The chain carries TRBV18 and TRBJ2-7; D remains ambiguous. This CDR3 comprises 15 residues. The germline V gene encodes CDR1 KGHSH and CDR2 LQKENI. V lost 4 bases and J 0 bases, leaving 13 bases between the germline ends. DNA for the CDR3: TGTGCCAGCTCACGGGCAGACCAGAGCTCCTACGAGCAGTACTTG. Translated, it gives CASSRADQSSYEQYL.

A few counts support this clonotype. This chain links TRBV7-9 with TRBJ1-2; D gene unclear. CDR1 and CDR2 (germline): SEHNR, FQNEAQ (reference sequence). With 4 bases removed from V and 5 bases from J, the gap between germline ends came to 17 bases. The CDR3 runs to 15 residues. This chain's CDR3 is CASSSGRISVYGYTF. The CDR3 nucleotides are TGTGCCAGCAGCTCTGGACGGATTTCTGTATATGGCTACACCTTC.

A few counts support this clonotype. The rearrangement uses TRBV5-1 and TRBJ1-1; tentative D call: TRBD1 (5 bases). Germline V gene sequence: CDR1 SGHRS, CDR2 YFSETQ. The CDR3 has 16 residues. V shed 1 base and J shed 0 bases, with 13 bases lying between them. CDR3 amino acids: CASSLRGAGMNTEAFF. DNA for the CDR3: TGCGCCAGCAGCTTGAGAGGGGCCGGGATGAACACTGAAGCTTTCTTT.

This clonotype appeared a few times. The chain carries TRBV30 and TRBJ2-7; D unclear. V lost 2 bases and J 4 bases, leaving 6 bases between the germline ends. CDR1 and CDR2 from the germline V gene are GTSNPN and SVGIG (reference sequence). The CDR3 sequence is 11 residues long. The CDR3 nucleotides read TGTGCCTGGAGTTTAGGGTACGAGCAGTACTTC. Protein product: CAWSLGYEQYF.

This clonotype was observed a handful of times. CDR3 protein: CASKDPGLNTEAFF. The DNA for the CDR3 is TGTGCCAGCAAGGACCCGGGGTTGAACACTGAAGCTTTCTTT. The gene calls are TRBV6-1 and TRBJ1-1; no clear D gene. With 7 bases removed from V and 0 bases from J, the gap between germline ends came to 12 bases. Germline loops: CDR1 MNHNS, CDR2 SASEGT. The CDR3 totals 14 residues.

This clonotype occurred many times. V is TRBV7-6 and J is TRBJ2-7; D might be TRBD1 (6 bases). Germline V gene sequence: CDR1 SGHVS, CDR2 FNYEAQ. The CDR3 sequence is 16 residues long. Trimming shortened V by 5 bases and J by 4 bases, and 21 bases separated the two germline ends. The CDR3 DNA reads as TGTGCCAGCAGCCCGAGACCGGGACAAGCCGGGTACGAGCAGTACTTC. This codes for CASSPRPGQAGYEQYF.

This clonotype was picked up many times. CDR3 sequence (DNA): TGTGCCAGCTCACCAGGTTTGCTAGGGAAGTTCCATGAGCAGTTCTTC. Residues: CASSPGLLGKFHEQFF. The rearrangement joins TRBV18 to TRBJ2-1; D is uncertain. The ends were cut back, 2 bases at V and 8 bases at J, with 19 bases in the middle. Germline loops: CDR1 KGHSH, CDR2 LQKENI. The CDR3 runs 16 residues.